This TCR beta chain was recorded in a study of blood T cell repertoires in COVID-19. Study context: Material from acute and convalescent COVID-19 was sourced from the United States, Italy and Spain. The cDNA or gDNA used as material had been derived from T cells, B-cell-depleted T cells, or PBMCs.

Source study methods: Reference gene primer amplification in the assay estimated nucleated cell counts. The repertoire was sequenced with immunoSEQ multiplex PCR; TCRdb's copy has only in-frame clones and lacks some. The V and J calls and clone size were taken over from that table, and D and trimming were inferred from the DNA. The sample carries approximately 180,000 clones, 70% to 85% recorded once. The receptor's source is a woman aged 60-70 years with acute COVID-19. Sequencing used PBMCs or T cells enriched from blood (not recorded which).

The CDR3 sequence is CASSLAGQGGGQETQYF. The CDR3 nucleotides read TGTGCCAGCAGCTTGGCCGGGCAGGGGGGCGGCCAAGAGACCCAGTACTTC. This chain uses TRBV5-6 with TRBJ2-5, with D tentatively TRBD1 (7 bases). The CDR3 spans 17 residues. Germline V gene data show CDR1 as SGHDT and CDR2 as YYEEEE. Trimming took 0 bases from V and 1 from J, leaving 16 bases between them.